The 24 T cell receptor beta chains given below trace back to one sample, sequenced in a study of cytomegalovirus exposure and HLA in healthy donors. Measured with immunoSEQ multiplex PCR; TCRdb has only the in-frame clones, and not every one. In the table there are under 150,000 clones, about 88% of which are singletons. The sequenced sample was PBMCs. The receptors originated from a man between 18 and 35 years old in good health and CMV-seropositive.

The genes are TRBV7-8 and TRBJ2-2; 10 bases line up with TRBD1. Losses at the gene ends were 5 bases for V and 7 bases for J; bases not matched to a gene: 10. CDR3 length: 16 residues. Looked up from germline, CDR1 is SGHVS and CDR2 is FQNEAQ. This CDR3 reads CASSPSDRGGVGELFF. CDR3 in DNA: TGTGCCAGCAGCCCCTCGGACAGGGGGGGAGTCGGGGAGCTGTTTTTT.

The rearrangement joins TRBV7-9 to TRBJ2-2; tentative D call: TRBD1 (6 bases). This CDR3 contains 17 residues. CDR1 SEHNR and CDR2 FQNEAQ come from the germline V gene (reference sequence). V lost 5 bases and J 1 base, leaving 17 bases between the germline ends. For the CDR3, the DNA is TGTGCCAGCAGCGGCAGACCTGGACAGATGAACACCGGGGAGCTGTTTTTT. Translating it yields CASSGRPGQMNTGELFF.

Here the CDR3 reads CASEVVTYEQYF. CDR3 sequence (DNA): TGTGCCAGCGAGGTGGTGACCTACGAGCAGTACTTC. J is TRBJ2-7 and V is TRBV2; no clear D gene. Germline assignment: CDR1 SNHLY and CDR2 FYNNEI. Trimming took 8 bases from V and 2 from J, leaving 10 bases between them. This CDR3 comprises 12 residues.

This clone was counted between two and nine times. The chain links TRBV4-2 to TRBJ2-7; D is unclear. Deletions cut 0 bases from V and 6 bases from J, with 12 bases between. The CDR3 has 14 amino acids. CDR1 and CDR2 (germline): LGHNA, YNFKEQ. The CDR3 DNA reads TGTGCCAGCAGCCAAGAAATCGCCGGTGGCGAGCAGTACTTC. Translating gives CASSQEIAGGEQYF.

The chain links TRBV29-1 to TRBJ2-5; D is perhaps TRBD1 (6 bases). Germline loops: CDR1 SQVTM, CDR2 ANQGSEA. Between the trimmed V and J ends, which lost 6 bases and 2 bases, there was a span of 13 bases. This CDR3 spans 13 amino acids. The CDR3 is CSVLDRNQETQYF. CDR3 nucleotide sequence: TGCAGCGTCCTTGACAGGAATCAAGAGACCCAGTACTTC.

The CDR3 loop is CASSKFLAGGGYGTDTQYF. The DNA for the CDR3 is TGTGCCAGCAGCAAATTTCTAGCGGGAGGGGGTTATGGCACAGATACGCAGTATTTT. V and J are TRBV5-6 and TRBJ2-3, with 12 bases aligning to TRBD2. The CDR3 covers 19 residues. The germline gives CDR1 SGHDT, CDR2 YYEEEE. The junction had 13 bases not matched to a gene; V was cut back by 4 bases and J by 1 base. Complete variable domain (other parts from reference TRBV5-6 and TRBJ2-3): DAGVTQSPTHLIKTRGQQVTLRCSPKSGHDTVSWYQQALGQGPQFIFQYYEEEERQRGNFPDRFSGHQFPNYSSELNVNALLLGDSALYLCASSKFLAGGGYGTDTQYFGPGTRLTVL.

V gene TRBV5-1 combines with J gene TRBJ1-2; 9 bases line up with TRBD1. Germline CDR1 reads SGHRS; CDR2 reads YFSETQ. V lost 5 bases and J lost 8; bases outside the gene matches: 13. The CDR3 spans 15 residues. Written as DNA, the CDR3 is TGCGCCAGCAGTCCCAGACAGGGGGATTTAGGCGGCTACACCTTC. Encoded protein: CASSPRQGDLGGYTF.

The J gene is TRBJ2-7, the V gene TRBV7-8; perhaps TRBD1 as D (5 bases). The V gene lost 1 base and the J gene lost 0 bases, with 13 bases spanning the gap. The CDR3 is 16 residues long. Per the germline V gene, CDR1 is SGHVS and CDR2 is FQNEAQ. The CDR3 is CASSLVDSFSSYEQYF. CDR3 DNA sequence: TGTGCCAGCAGCTTAGTAGACAGCTTCAGCTCCTACGAGCAGTACTTC.

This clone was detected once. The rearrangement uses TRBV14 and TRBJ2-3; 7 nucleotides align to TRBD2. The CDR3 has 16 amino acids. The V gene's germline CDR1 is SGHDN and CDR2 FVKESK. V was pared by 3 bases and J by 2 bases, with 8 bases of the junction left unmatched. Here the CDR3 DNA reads TGTGCCAGCAGCCACCCGCTAGCGGACCTCACAGATACGCAGTATTTT. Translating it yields CASSHPLADLTDTQYF.

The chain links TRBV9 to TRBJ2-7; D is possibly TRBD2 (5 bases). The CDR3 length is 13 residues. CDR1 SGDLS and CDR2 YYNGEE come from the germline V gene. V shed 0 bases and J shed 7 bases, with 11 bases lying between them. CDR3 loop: CASSVAGSREQYF. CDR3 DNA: TGTGCCAGCAGCGTAGCGGGGAGTCGTGAGCAGTACTTC.

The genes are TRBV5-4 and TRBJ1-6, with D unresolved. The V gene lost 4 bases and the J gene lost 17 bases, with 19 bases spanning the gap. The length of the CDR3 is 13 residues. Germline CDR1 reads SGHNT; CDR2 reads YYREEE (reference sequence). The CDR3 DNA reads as TGTGCCAGCAGCATGCCCATGTCCGGGATATTCCACTTT. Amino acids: CASSMPMSGIFHF. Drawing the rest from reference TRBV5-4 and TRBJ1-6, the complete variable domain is ETGVTQSPTHLIKTRGQQVTLRCSSQSGHNTVSWYQQALGQGPQFIFQYYREEENGRGNFPPRFSGLQFPNYSSELNVNALELDDSALYLCASSMPMSGIFHFGNGTRLTVT.

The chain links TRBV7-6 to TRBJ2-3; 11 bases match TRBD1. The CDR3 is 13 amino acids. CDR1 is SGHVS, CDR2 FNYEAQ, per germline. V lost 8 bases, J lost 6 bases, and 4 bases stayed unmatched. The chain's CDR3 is CASRTGGSDTQYF. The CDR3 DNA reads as TGTGCCAGCCGGACAGGGGGCTCGGATACGCAGTATTTT.

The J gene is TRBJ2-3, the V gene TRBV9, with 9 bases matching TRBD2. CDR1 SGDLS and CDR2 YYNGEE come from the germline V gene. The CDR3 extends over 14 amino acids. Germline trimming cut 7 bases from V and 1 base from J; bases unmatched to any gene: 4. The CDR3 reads CASFIAGGTDTQYF. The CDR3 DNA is TGTGCCAGCTTCATAGCGGGGGGCACAGATACGCAGTATTTT.

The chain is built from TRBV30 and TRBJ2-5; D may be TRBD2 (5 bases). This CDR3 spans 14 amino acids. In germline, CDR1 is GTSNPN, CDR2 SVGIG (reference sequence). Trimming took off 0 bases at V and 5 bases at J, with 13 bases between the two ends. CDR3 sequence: CAWSVPRPGETQYF. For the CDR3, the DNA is TGTGCCTGGAGTGTCCCCCGGCCGGGGGAGACCCAGTACTTC.

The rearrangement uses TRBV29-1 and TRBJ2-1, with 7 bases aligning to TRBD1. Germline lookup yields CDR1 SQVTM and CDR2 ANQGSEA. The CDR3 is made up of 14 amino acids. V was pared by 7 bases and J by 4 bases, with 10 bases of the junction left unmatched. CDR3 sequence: CSAPRDSIYNEQFF. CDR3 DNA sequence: TGCAGCGCCCCCCGGGACAGCATATACAATGAGCAGTTCTTC.

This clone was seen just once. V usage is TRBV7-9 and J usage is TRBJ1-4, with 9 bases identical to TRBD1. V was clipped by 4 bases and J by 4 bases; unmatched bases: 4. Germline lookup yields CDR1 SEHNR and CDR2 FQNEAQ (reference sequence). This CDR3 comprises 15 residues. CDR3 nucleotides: TGTGCCAGCAGCTCAGGACAGGGGAGTAATGAAAAACTGTTTTTT. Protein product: CASSSGQGSNEKLFF.

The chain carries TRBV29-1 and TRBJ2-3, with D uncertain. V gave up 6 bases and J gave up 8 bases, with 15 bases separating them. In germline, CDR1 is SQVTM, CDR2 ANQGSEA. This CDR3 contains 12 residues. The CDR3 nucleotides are TGCAGCGTCAGGCCAGCCAATCCTACGCAGTATTTT. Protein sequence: CSVRPANPTQYF.

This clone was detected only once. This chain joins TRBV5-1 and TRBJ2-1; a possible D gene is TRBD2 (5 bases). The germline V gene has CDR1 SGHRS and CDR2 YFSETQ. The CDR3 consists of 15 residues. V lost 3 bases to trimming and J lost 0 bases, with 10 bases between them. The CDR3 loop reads CASSSSGSSYNEQFF. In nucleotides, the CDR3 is TGCGCCAGCAGCTCCTCGGGGAGCTCCTACAATGAGCAGTTCTTC.

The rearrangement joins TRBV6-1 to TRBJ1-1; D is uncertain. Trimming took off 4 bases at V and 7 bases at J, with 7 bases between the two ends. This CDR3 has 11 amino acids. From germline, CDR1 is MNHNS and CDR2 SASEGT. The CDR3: CASSGQVEAFF. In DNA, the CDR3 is TGTGCCAGCAGTGGGCAGGTTGAAGCTTTCTTT.

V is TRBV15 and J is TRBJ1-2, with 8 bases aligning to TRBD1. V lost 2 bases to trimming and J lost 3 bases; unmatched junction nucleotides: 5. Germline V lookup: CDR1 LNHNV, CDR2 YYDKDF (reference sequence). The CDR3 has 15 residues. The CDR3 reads CATSRSPTGDYGYTF. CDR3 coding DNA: TGTGCCACCAGCAGATCCCCGACAGGGGACTATGGCTACACCTTC.

The CDR3 reads CASSLQDPVYNEQFF. The CDR3 DNA sequence: TGTGCCAGCAGTCTACAGGATCCAGTCTACAATGAGCAGTTCTTC. The chain combines TRBV6-1 with TRBJ2-1; D is perhaps TRBD1 (5 bases). Trimming took 5 bases from V and 3 from J, leaving 14 bases between them. The CDR3 loop spans 15 amino acids. Germline assignment: CDR1 MNHNS and CDR2 SASEGT.

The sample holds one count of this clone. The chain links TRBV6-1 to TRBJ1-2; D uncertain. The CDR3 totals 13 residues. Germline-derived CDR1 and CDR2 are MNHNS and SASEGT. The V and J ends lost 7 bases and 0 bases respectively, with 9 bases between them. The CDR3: CASTAGTNYGYTF. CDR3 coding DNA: TGTGCCAGCACCGCCGGGACTAACTATGGCTACACCTTC.

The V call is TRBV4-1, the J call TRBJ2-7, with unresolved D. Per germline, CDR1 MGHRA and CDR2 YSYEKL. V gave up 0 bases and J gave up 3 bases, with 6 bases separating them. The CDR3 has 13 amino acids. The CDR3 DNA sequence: TGCGCCAGCAGCCAAGATGGAGACTACGAGCAGTACTTC. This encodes CASSQDGDYEQYF.

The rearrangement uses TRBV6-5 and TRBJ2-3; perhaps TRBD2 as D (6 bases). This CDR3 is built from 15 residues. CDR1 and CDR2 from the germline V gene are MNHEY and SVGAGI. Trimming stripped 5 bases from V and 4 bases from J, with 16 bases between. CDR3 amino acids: CASSSPGRRADTQYF. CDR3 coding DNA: TGTGCCAGCAGTAGTCCGGGGAGGAGGGCAGATACGCAGTATTTT.